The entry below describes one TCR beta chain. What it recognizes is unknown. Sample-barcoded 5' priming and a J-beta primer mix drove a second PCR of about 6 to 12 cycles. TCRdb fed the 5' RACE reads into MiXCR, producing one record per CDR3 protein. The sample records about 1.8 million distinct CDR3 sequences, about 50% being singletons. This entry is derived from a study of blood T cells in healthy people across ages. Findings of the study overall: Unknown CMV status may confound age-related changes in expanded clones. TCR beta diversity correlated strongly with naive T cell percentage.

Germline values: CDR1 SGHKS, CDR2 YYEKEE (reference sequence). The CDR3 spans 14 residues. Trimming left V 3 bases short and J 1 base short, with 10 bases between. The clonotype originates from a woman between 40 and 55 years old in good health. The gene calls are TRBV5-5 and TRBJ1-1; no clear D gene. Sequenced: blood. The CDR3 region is CASSSPVTNTEAFF. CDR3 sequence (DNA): TGTGCCAGCAGCTCTCCGGTGACGAACACTGAAGCTTTCTTT. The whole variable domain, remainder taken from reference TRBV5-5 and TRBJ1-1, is DAGVTQSPTHLIKTRGQQVTLRCSPISGHKSVSWYQQVLGQGPQFIFQYYEKEERGRGNFPDRFSARQFPNYSSELNVNALLLGDSALYLCASSSPVTNTEAFFGQGTRLTVV.